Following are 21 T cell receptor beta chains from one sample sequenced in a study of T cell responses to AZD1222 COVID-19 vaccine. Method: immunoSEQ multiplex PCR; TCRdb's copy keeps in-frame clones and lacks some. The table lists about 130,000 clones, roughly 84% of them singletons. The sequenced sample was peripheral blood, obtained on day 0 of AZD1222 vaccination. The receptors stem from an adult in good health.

In DNA, the CDR3 is TGTGCCAGCAGCACTTATCCGGGACCCAACTACGAGCAGTACTTC. Protein sequence: CASSTYPGPNYEQYF. This rearrangement joins TRBV7-3 to TRBJ2-7; D may match TRBD1 or TRBD2 (5 bases each). The V end was cut by 5 bases, the J end by 3 bases, with 17 bases between. CDR1 is SGHTA, CDR2 FQGTGA, per germline. The CDR3 loop spans 15 amino acids.

In nucleotides, the CDR3 is TGTGCCAGCAGTGGCCGGTTGGGACAGTTAAATTCACCCCTCCACTTT. Translated, it gives CASSGRLGQLNSPLHF. The chain joins TRBV6-1 to TRBJ1-6, with 7 bases identical to TRBD1. The V segment lost 4 bases and the J segment 7 bases; nucleotides outside the gene matches: 10. The CDR3 covers 16 residues. The germline V gene has CDR1 MNHNS and CDR2 SASEGT.

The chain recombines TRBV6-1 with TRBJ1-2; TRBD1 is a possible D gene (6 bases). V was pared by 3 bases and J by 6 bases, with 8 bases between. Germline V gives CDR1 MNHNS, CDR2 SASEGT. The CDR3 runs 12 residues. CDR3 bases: TGTGCCAGCAGTGAGCGGGGGCATGGCTACACCTTC. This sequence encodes CASSERGHGYTF.

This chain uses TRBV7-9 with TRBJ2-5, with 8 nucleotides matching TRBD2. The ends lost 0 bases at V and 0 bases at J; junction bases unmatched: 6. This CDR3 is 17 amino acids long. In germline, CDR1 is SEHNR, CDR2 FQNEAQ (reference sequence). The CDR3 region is CASSLAGSSGYQETQYF. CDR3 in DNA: TGTGCCAGCAGCTTAGCGGGGTCTAGCGGGTACCAAGAGACCCAGTACTTC.

The CDR3 nucleotides read TGTGCCAGTAGTATCAAGCCAGGGACTAGTAATTCTGAGCAGTTCTTC. As protein: CASSIKPGTSNSEQFF. This chain joins TRBV19 and TRBJ2-1; TRBD2 aligns across 8 bases. The V segment lost 3 bases and the J segment 9 bases; nucleotides outside the gene matches: 13. The CDR3 sequence is 16 residues long. Germline V lookup: CDR1 LNHDA, CDR2 SQIVND (reference sequence).

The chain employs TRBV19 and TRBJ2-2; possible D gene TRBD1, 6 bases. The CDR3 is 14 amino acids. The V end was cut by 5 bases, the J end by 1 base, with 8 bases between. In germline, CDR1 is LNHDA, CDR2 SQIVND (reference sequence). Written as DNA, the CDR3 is TGTGCCAGTAGTCCGACAGGGAACACCGGGGAGCTGTTTTTT. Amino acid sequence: CASSPTGNTGELFF.

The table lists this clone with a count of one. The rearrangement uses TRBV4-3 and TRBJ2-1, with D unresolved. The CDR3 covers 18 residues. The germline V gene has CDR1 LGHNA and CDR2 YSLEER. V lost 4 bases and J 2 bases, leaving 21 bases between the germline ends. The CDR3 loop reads CASSPRPDWAGAYNEQFF. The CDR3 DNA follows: TGCGCCAGCAGCCCGCGTCCCGATTGGGCAGGCGCCTACAATGAGCAGTTCTTC.

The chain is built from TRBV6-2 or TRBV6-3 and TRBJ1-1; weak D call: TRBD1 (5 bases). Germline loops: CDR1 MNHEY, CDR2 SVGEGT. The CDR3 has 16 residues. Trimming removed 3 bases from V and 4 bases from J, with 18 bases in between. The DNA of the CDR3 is TGTGCCAGCAGTTATGGGACGAAAGGCCTTCCCACTGAAGCTTTCTTT. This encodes CASSYGTKGLPTEAFF.

The CDR3: CASSLGTGGDSPLHF. The CDR3, as DNA: TGTGCCAGCAGCCTCGGGACAGGGGGGGATTCACCCCTCCACTTT. The rearrangement links TRBV11-2 to TRBJ1-6; 11 bases align to TRBD1. CDR1 is SGHAT, CDR2 FQNNGV, per germline. Unmatched junction bases numbered 5, after V lost 5 bases and J lost 8 bases. The CDR3 consists of 15 residues.

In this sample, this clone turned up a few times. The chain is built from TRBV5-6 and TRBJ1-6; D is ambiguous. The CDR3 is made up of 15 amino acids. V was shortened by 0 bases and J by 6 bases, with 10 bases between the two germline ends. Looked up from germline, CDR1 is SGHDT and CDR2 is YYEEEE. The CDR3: CASSLGHGPNSPLHF. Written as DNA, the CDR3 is TGTGCCAGCAGCTTGGGTCATGGCCCTAATTCACCCCTCCACTTT.

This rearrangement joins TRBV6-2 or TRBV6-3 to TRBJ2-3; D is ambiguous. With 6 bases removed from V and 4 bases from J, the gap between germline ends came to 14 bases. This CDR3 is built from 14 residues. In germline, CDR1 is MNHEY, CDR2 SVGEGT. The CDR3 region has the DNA TGTGCCAGCAGCCCGAGGTTAGGCGCAGATACGCAGTATTTT. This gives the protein CASSPRLGADTQYF.

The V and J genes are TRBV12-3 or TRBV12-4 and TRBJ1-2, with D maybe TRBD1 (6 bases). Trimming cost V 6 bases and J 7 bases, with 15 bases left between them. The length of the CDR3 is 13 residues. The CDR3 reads CASRPTGSGGYTF. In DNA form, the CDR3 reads TGTGCCAGCAGACCAACAGGGTCGGGTGGCTACACCTTC.

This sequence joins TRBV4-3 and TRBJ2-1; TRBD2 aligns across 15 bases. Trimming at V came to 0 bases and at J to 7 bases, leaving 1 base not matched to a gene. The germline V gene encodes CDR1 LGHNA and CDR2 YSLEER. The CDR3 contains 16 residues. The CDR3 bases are TGCGCCAGCAGCCAAGATGGGACTAGCGGGGGGAATGAGCAGTTCTTC. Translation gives CASSQDGTSGGNEQFF.

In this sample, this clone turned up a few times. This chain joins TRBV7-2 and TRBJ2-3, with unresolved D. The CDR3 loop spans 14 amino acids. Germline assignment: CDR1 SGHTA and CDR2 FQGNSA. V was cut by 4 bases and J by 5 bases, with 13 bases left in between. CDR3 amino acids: CASSSLGSVDTQYF. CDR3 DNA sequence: TGTGCCAGCAGCTCTCTGGGGTCCGTAGATACGCAGTATTTT. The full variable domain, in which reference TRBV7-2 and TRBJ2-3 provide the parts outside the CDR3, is GAGVSQSPSNKVTEKGKDVELRCDPISGHTALYWYRQSLGQGLEFLIYFQGNSAPDKSGLPSDRFSAERTGGSVSTLTIQRTQQEDSAVYLCASSSLGSVDTQYFGPGTRLTVL.

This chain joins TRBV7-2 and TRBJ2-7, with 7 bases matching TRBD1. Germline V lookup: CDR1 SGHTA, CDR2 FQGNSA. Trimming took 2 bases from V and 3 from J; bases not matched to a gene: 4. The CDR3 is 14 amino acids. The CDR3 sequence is CASSLLDRNYEQYF. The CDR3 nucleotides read TGTGCCAGCAGCTTACTGGACAGGAACTACGAGCAGTACTTC.

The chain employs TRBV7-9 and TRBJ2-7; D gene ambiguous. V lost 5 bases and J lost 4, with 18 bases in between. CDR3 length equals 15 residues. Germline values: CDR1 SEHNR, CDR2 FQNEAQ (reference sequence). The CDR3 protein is CASSPPLRVGYEQYF. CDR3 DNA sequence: TGTGCCAGCAGCCCGCCGTTACGGGTAGGATACGAGCAGTACTTC.

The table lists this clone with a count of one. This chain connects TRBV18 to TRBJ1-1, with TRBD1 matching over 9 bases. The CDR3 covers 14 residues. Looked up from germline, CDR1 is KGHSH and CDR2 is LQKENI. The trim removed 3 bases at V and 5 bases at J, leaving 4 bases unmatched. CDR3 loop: CASSPDRGGTEAFF. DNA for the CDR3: TGTGCCAGCTCACCGGACAGGGGAGGGACTGAAGCTTTCTTT.

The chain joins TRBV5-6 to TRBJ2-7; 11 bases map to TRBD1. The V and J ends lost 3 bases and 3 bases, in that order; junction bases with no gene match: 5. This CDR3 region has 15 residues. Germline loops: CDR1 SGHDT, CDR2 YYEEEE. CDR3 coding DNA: TGTGCCAGCAGCTCCGCCGGGACAGGGGGCTACGAGCAGTACTTC. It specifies CASSSAGTGGYEQYF.

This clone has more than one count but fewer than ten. CDR3 amino acids: CASSTLHGVKGADTQYF. For the CDR3, the DNA is TGTGCCAGCAGCACCTTACACGGAGTAAAGGGCGCAGATACGCAGTATTTT. The chain links TRBV13 to TRBJ2-3; D gene unclear. The CDR3 has 17 amino acids. Germline loops: CDR1 PRHDT, CDR2 FYEKMQ (reference sequence). V was cut by 5 bases and J by 4 bases, with 22 bases left in between.

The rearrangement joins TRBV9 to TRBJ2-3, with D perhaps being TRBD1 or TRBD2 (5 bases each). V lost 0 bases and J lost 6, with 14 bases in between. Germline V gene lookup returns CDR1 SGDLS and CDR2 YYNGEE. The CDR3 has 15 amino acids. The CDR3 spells CASSVAGDPGDTQYF. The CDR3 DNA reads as TGTGCCAGCAGCGTAGCTGGGGACCCCGGGGATACGCAGTATTTT.

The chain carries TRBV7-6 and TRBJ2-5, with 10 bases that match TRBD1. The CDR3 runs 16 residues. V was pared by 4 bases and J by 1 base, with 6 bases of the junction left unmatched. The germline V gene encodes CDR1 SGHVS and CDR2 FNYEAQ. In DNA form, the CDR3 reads TGTGCCAGCAGCTCTCCGGGACAGGGGCTCCAAGAGACCCAGTACTTC. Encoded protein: CASSSPGQGLQETQYF.